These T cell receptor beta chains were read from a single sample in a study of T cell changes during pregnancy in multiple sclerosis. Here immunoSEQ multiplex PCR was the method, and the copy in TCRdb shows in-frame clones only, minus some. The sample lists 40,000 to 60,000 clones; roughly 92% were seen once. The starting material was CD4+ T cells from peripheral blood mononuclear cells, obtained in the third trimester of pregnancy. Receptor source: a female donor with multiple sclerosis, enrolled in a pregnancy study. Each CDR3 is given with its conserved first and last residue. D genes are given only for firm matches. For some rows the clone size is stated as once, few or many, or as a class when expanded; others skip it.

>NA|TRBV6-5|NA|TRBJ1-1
CASSYAVGRTEAFF
TGTGCCAGCAGTTACGCCGTCGGGAGGACTGAAGCTTTCTTT
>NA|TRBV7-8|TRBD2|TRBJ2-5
CASSYLLDGGARTQYF
TGTGCCAGCAGCTACCTACTGGACGGGGGGGCCCGGACCCAGTACTTC
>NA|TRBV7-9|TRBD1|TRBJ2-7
CASSVGGTGASEQYF
TGTGCCAGCAGCGTAGGAGGGACAGGGGCTTCCGAGCAGTACTTC
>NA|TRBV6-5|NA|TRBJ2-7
CASSYATGISYEQYF
TGTGCCAGCAGTTACGCGACAGGTATATCCTACGAGCAGTACTTC
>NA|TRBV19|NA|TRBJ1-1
CASSMSSMNTEAFF
TGTGCCAGTAGTATGAGTAGTATGAACACTGAAGCTTTCTTT
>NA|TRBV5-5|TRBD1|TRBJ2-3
CASSLGGTGGTDTQYF
TGTGCCAGCAGCTTGGGGGGGACAGGGGGCACAGATACGCAGTATTTT
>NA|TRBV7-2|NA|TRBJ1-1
CASSLASKTEAFF
TGTGCCAGCAGCTTAGCGAGTAAGACTGAAGCTTTCTTT
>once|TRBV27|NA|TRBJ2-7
CASSSRSQVLYEQYF
TGTGCCAGCAGTTCTAGGAGTCAAGTCCTCTACGAGCAGTACTTC
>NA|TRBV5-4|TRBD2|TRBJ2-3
CASSSGTSGARGTDTQYF
TGTGCCAGCAGCTCCGGGACTAGCGGGGCCCGGGGCACAGATACGCAGTATTTT
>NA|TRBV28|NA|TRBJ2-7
CASSGQGEQYF
TGTGCCAGCAGTGGTCAGGGCGAGCAGTACTTC